This T cell receptor beta chain was recovered during a study of identical twins. Germline V CDR1 and CDR2: MGHDK, SYGVNS. V dropped 2 bases and J dropped 2; count of bases not matched to a gene: 1. This CDR3 spans 14 amino acids. At least ten counts were recorded for this clonotype. TCRdb re-derived calls from the 5' RACE reads in MiXCR, one entry per CDR3 protein. The repertoire includes 350,000 to 500,000 distinct CDR3 sequences, about 18% of them detected once, and roughly an eighth sits in the top ten. The sequencing input was naive T cells sorted from blood. This clonotype was sampled from a man over 45 in good health. This rearrangement joins TRBV25-1 to TRBJ2-7, with 9 bases lining up with TRBD1. The CDR3 protein is CASSERDRAYEQYF. In nucleotides, the CDR3 is TGTGCCAGCAGTGAAAGGGACAGGGCCTACGAGCAGTACTTC.